This T cell receptor beta chain is drawn from a study of blood T cell repertoires in COVID-19 (dated by TCRdb to 2019 to 2021). Concerning the study at large: Collaborator samples came from the United States, Italy and Spain and covered acute and convalescent phases of COVID-19. A de-identified subject ID, COVID-19 status, age in years and sex were almost always included in the sample metadata. The repertoires were released in a freely available public database meant as a resource for research on the immune response to SARS-CoV-2. The dataset comprised deeply sampled blood TCRbeta repertoires from subjects exposed to, actively infected with, or recovered from COVID-19. Where available, HLA class I and class II types were taken from metadata supplied by the sample provider and were not determined by assay-based typing. The prospective study material was composed of cDNA or gDNA derived from T cells, B-cell-depleted T cells, or PBMCs. Samples were obtained from the ongoing ImmuneRACE study (first 160 participants) and from roughly 1,300 subjects provided by 6 global collaborators. Results and caveats for the whole study, not just this receptor: How much clinical and demographic metadata was included differed by source and by participant, and the metadata was provided uncurated.

Each collaborating institution followed its own protocols to collect whole blood in K2EDTA tubes. For TCRbeta analysis, collaborators shipped samples as frozen whole blood, isolated PBMCs, or DNA extracted from either of those sample types. The cysteine opens and the phenylalanine closes a CDR3 of 16 amino acids. Only the CDR3 DNA is retained, 48 bases long and in frame from the first base. Via the germline V gene, CDR1 is SGHAT and CDR2 FQNNGV. Ends trimmed: V by 5 bases, J by 5 bases; bases unmatched to a gene: 5. TCRbeta CDR3 regions were amplified from genomic DNA using the immunoSEQ Assay, a bias-controlled multiplex PCR. In the source study's methods: The number of nucleated cells in each sample was estimated from the amplification of reference gene primers within the assay. To quantify the absolute abundance of each unique TCRbeta CDR3 rearrangement, sequence reads were collapsed and filtered. For each sample, productive Simpson clonality was calculated as the square root of Simpson's diversity index across productive rearrangements. TCRdb stores this immuneACCESS table with in-frame sequences only. Part of the clones is absent; in the studies checked, under half of the shortfall reflects unresolved V genes, and no reason is known for the rest. V and J calls and clone size are given by that table; D and trimming were obtained from the DNA. This sample comprises about 200,000 clones, around 82% of them detected only once. The biggest ten clones account for around 5.1% of the sample.

On this clone itself: Its antigen specificity is not known. Base qualities are missing; no much larger clone stands one base away.

The source is a woman aged 70-85 years with acute or convalescent COVID-19. Sequenced sample: peripheral blood. Rearrangement joined TRBV11-2 to TRBJ2-3, with 15 junctional bases fitting TRBD2. The CDR3 is CASSQGLAGGLDTQYF. In nucleotide form, the sequence is TGTGCCAGCAGCCAGGGACTAGCGGGAGGTCTAGATACGCAGTATTTT.